One T cell receptor (beta chain) is described in this entry. Its specific antigen is unknown. No base-level quality is on record; no much larger clone is a single base apart. CD4+ and CD8+ cells were isolated by positive magnetic bead selection on an AutoMACS, and purity was checked by flow cytometry. Initial screening for clonal expansions relied on flow cytometry with a TCR V beta antibody panel, after which sorted CD8+ fractions underwent TCRB deep sequencing for characterization. Peripheral blood mononuclear cells were isolated by Ficoll-Paque PLUS density gradient separation. DNA from CD4-enriched, CD8-enriched or PBMC samples was extracted using Nucleospin Tissue or Tissue XS kits and then quantified on a Qubit 2.0 fluorometer. TCRB CDR3 sequencing used the immunoSEQ assay on genomic DNA. Per the source publication's procedure: When patient CD8+ clones exceeding 1% were checked against published virus-specific TCRB sequences, only a few matched. Only productive TCRB rearrangements were included in the analyses. Defining a clone by its unique TCRB CDR3 sequence, the study calculated clonality as a productive clonality index derived from Shannon entropy. The template counts of each clone relative to the total templates per sample were used to calculate repertoire overlap between two samples. V-gene usage measured by flow cytometry correlated with TCRB sequencing V-gene usage, with a Spearman r of approximately 0.6. Drawn from immuneACCESS, this table holds only the in-frame rearrangements with V and J called that TCRdb kept. Clones are partly lost; checked studies trace under half to an unresolved V gene and leave the rest unexplained. That table is the source of V, J and clone size, and D and trimming were worked out from the DNA. The sample profile shows roughly 20,000 clones; about four fifths of them were found once. Of the sample, about 15% falls within the top ten clones.

From the cysteine up to the phenylalanine, the CDR3 has a length of 14 residues. Only CDR3 DNA remains: 42 bases, in frame from the first base. According to the germline V gene (reference sequence), CDR1 reads MNHEY and CDR2 reads SMNVEV. Cut back by 8 bases and 0 bases, the V and J ends lie 11 bases apart. The data derive from a study of somatic mutations in cytotoxic T cells in rheumatoid arthritis (dated by TCRdb to 2015 to 2018). Context from the whole study: Before any treatment started and right after they were diagnosed, patients gave peripheral blood samples (approximately 33 ml EDTA). In newly diagnosed rheumatoid arthritis without treatment, the study examined if expanded CD8+ T-cell clones harbor somatic mutations, relying on TCRB deep sequencing to characterize clonality. For 55 to 70 rheumatoid arthritis patients and 20 healthy controls, TCRB deep sequencing was carried out. The median ages of the patient and control groups were essentially identical. Some V beta antibody-stained T-cell populations were flow-sorted on a FACSAria II or Sony SH800 at nearly 100% purity, and sorted V beta1+ cells also underwent TCRB sequencing. The study at large found these results: Several identical CD8+ TCRB sequences were found in both blood and synovial fluid, and in about an eighth of the 65 patients the largest CD8+ clone exceeded 20% of CD8+ cells. CD8+ T-cell clonality in rheumatoid arthritis patients was not significantly different from that in age-matched healthy controls. The expanded CD8+ clones had unknown antigen targets, and not appearing in virus-specific databases did not rule out that they were virus-specific. The finding that TRBV07 was slightly underrepresented in patients was left unadjusted for multiple comparisons. CD8+ clonality increased with age in patients (Spearman r ≈ 0.5) but not in healthy controls.

This receptor was identified in an adult with rheumatoid arthritis. The receptor chain draws on TRBV27 and TRBJ2-1; the D gene is unclear. The sequenced material came from CD8+ T cells sorted from blood. The DNA sequence is as follows: TGTGCCAGCCAACCACTGAGCTCCTACAATGAGCAGTTCTTC. Translated, it gives CASQPLSSYNEQFF.